This T cell receptor beta chain appears in the sequencing data of a study of technical replicates of blood from four donors. Clones were sequenced by immunoSEQ multiplex PCR, and TCRdb holds only the in-frame ones, with some missing. Of about 44,000 clones listed, about 96% are singletons. This CDR3 region has 18 residues. Per the germline V gene, CDR1 is MNHNS and CDR2 is SASEGT. V shed 4 bases and J 4 bases; nucleotides not matched to a gene: 17. Sequenced: T cells isolated from PBMCs. This sequence originates from a human donor in good health. The gene calls are TRBV6-1 and TRBJ2-5; 8 bases are shared with TRBD1. This CDR3 is CASSGPFGQGMGIETQYF. CDR3 DNA sequence: TGTGCCAGCAGTGGCCCCTTTGGACAGGGAATGGGGATAGAGACCCAGTACTTC.